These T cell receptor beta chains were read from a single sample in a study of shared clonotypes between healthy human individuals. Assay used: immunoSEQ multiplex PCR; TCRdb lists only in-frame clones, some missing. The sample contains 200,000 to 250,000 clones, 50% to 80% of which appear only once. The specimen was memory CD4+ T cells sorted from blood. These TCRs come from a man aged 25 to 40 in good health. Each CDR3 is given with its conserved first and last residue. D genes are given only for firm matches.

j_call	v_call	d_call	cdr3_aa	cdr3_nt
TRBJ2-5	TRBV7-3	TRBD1	CASSRGQLETQYF	TGTGCCAGCAGCCGGGGACAGCTGGAGACCCAGTACTTC
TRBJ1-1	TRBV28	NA	CASSYNVQTEAFF	TGTGCCAGCAGCTATAATGTCCAAACCGAAGCTTTCTTT
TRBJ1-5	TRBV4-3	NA	CASSQGGGSNQPQHF	TGCGCCAGCAGCCAAGGAGGAGGTAGCAATCAGCCCCAGCATTTT
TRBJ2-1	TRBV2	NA	CAISPSANEQFF	TGTGCCATCTCCCCATCAGCCAATGAGCAGTTCTTC
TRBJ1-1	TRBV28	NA	CASSFQDTEAFF	TGTGCCAGCAGTTTCCAAGACACCGAAGCTTTCTTT
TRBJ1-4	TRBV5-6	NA	CASSLAPGEEEKLFF	TGTGCCAGCAGCTTGGCTCCGGGAGAAGAGGAAAAACTGTTTTTT
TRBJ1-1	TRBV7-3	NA	CASSAQTGNTEAFF	TGTGCCAGCAGCGCGCAGACAGGGAACACTGAAGCTTTCTTT
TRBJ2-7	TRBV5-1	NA	CASSPREWTDEQYF	TGCGCCAGCAGCCCACGGGAGTGGACAGACGAGCAGTACTTC
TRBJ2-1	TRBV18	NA	CASSPPVATSSYNEQFF	TGTGCCAGCTCACCACCGGTGGCGACCAGCTCCTACAATGAGCAGTTCTTC
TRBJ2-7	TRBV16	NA	CASSPSFTVSYEQYF	TGTGCCAGCAGCCCTTCTTTTACAGTCTCCTACGAGCAGTACTTC
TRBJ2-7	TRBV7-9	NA	CASSLSQTTAHEQYF	TGTGCCAGCAGCTTATCTCAGACCACGGCACACGAGCAGTACTTC
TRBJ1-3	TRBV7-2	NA	CASSPWTATGNTIYF	TGTGCCAGCAGCCCGTGGACAGCAACTGGAAACACCATATATTTT
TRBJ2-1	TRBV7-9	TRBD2	CASSLGGGRANNEQFF	TGTGCCAGCAGCTTAGGAGGCGGGAGGGCCAACAATGAGCAGTTCTTC
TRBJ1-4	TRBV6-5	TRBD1	CASRQGEKLFF	TGTGCCAGCAGACAGGGGGAAAAACTGTTTTTT